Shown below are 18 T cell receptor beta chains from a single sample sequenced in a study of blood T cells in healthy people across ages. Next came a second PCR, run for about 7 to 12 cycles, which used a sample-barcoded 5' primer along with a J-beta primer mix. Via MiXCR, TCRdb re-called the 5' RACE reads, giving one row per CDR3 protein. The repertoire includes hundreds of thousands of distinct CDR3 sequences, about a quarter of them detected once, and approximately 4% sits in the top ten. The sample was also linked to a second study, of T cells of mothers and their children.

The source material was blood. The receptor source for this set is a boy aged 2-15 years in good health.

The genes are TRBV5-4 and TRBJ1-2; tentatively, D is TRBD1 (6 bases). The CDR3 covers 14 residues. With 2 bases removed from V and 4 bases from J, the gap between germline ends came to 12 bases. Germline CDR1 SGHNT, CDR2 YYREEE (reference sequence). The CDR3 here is CASSFPDSPYGYTF. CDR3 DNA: TGTGCCAGCAGCTTCCCGGACAGCCCCTATGGCTACACCTTC.

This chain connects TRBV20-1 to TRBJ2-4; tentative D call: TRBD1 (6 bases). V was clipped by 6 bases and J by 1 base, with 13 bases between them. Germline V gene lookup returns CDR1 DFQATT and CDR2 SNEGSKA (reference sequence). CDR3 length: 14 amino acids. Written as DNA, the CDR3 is TGCAGTGCGGAACCGAGGGGGGCCAAAAACATTCAGTACTTC. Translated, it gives CSAEPRGAKNIQYF.

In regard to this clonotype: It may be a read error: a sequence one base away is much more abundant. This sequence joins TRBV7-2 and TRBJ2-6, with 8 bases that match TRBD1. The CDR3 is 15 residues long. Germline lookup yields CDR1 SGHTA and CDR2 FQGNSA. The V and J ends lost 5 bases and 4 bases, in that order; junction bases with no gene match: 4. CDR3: CASSRTGNGANVLTF. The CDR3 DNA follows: TGTGCCAGCAGCCGGACAGGGAACGGGGCCAACGTCCTGACTTTC.

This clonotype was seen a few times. The CDR3 loop is CASLTERSTDTQYF. The DNA of the CDR3 is TGTGCCAGCCTGACGGAGCGGAGCACAGATACGCAGTATTTT. The chain has TRBV2 and TRBJ2-3; possible D gene TRBD2, 5 bases. This CDR3 spans 14 amino acids. From germline, CDR1 is SNHLY and CDR2 FYNNEI. V lost 8 bases and J 0 bases, leaving 12 bases between the germline ends.

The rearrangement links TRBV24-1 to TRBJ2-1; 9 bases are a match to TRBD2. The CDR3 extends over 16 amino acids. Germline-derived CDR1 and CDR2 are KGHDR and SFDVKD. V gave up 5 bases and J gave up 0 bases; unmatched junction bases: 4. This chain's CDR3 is CATSGRLADSYNEQFF. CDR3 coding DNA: TGTGCCACCAGTGGTAGACTAGCGGACTCCTACAATGAGCAGTTCTTC.

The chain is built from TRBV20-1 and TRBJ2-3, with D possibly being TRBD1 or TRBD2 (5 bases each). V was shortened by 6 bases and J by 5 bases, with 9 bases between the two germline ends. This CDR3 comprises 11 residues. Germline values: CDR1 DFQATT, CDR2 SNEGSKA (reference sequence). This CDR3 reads CSATGGDTQYF. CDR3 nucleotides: TGCAGTGCGACTGGGGGAGATACGCAGTATTTT.

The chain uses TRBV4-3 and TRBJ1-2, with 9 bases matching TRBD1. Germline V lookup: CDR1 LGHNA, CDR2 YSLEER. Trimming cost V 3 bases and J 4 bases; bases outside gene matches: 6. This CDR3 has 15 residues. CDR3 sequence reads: CASSQGQGSPYGYTF. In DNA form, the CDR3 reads TGCGCCAGCAGCCAGGGACAGGGAAGTCCCTATGGCTACACCTTC.

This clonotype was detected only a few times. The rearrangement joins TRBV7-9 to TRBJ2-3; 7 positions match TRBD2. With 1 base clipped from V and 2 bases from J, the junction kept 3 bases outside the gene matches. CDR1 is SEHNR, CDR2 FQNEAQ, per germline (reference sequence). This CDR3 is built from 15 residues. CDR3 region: CASSLGLADTDTQYF. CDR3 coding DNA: TGTGCCAGCAGCTTAGGTCTAGCGGACACAGATACGCAGTATTTT.

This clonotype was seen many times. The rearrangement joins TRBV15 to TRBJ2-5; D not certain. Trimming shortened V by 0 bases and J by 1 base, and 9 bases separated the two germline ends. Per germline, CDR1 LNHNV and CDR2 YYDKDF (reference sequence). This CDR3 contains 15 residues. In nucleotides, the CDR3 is TGTGCCACCAGCAGAGATCCCGGTATCCAAGAGACCCAGTACTTC. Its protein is CATSRDPGIQETQYF.

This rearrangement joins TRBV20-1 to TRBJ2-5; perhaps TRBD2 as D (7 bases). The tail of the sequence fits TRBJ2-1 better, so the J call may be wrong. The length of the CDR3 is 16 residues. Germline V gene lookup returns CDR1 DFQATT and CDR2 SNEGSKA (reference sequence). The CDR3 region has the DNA TGCAGTGCTAGAGATCTTCGGGGGGCAGCCTACAATGAGCAGTTCTTC. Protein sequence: CSARDLRGAAYNEQFF.

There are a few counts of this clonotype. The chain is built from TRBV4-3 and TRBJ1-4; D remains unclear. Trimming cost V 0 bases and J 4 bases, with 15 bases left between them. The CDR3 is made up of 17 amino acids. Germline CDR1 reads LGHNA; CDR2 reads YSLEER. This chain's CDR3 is CASSQEMIGSNNEKLFF. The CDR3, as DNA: TGCGCCAGCAGCCAAGAAATGATTGGCAGCAATAATGAAAAACTGTTTTTT.

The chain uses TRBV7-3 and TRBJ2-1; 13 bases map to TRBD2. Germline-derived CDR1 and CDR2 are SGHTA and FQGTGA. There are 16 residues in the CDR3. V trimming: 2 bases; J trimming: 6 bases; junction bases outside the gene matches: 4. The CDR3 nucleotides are TGTGCCAGCAGCTTACCGGGACTAGCGGGGCCCAATGAGCAGTTCTTC. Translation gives CASSLPGLAGPNEQFF.

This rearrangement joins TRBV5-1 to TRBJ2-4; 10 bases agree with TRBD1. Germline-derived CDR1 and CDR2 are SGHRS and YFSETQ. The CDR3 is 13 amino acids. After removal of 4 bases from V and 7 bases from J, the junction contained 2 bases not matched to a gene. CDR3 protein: CASSEDRGNIQYF. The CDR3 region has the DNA TGCGCCAGCAGCGAGGACAGGGGGAACATTCAGTACTTC. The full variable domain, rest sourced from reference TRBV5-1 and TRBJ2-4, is KAGVTQTPRYLIKTRGQQVTLSCSPISGHRSVSWYQQTPGQGLQFLFEYFSETQRNKGNFPGRFSGRQFSNSRSEMNVSTLELGDSALYLCASSEDRGNIQYFGAGTRLSVL.

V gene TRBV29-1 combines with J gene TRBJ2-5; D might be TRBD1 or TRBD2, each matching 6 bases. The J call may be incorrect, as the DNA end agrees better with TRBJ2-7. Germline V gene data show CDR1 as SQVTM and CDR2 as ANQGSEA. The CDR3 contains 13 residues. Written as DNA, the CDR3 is TGCAGCGTTGTTGGGGAAGGGGGGTACGAGCAGTACTTC. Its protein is CSVVGEGGYEQYF.

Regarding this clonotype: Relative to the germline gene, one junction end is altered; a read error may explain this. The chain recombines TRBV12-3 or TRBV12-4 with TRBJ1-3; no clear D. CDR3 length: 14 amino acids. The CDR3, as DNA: TGCGCCAGCAGTTTAACCAGTCCCGGAAACACCATATATTTT. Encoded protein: CASSLTSPGNTIYF.

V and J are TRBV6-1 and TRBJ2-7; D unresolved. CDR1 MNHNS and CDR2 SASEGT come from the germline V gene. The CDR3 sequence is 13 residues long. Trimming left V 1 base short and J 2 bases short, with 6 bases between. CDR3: CASSEGVAYEQYF. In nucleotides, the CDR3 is TGTGCCAGCAGTGAAGGAGTAGCCTACGAGCAGTACTTC.

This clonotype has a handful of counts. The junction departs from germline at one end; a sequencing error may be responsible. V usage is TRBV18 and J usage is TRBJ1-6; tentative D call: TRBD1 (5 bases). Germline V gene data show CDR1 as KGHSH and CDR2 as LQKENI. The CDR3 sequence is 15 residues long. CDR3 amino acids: CASSPGPGQGLLVNF. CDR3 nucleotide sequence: TGTGCCAGCTCACCGGGACCTGGGCAAGGCCTCCTGGTTAACTTT.

In DNA form, the CDR3 reads TGCGCCAGCAGCTTGGGGCTCGCTGGGACCCAGTACTTC. It is translated as CASSLGLAGTQYF. V usage is TRBV5-1 and J usage is TRBJ2-5; D not resolved. V was cut by 0 bases and J by 7 bases, with 10 bases left in between. This CDR3 region has 13 residues. CDR1 is SGHRS, CDR2 YFSETQ, per germline. Variable domain in full (rest from reference TRBV5-1 and TRBJ2-5): KAGVTQTPRYLIKTRGQQVTLSCSPISGHRSVSWYQQTPGQGLQFLFEYFSETQRNKGNFPGRFSGRQFSNSRSEMNVSTLELGDSALYLCASSLGLAGTQYFGPGTRLLVL.